These 25 T cell receptor beta chains came from one sample sequenced in a study of blood T cell repertoires in COVID-19 (TCRdb year 2020). The library was generated by the immunoSEQ multiplex PCR assay. The table comes from immuneACCESS by way of TCRdb, which keeps in-frame sequences with V and J called. Part of the clones is missing from these tables; in studies checked, under half for an unresolved V gene and the rest for unknown reasons. In all, the sample holds under 200,000 clones, and more than 65% of those were seen once. Of the sample, approximately 11% is held by the ten largest clones. Sequenced: peripheral blood. These receptors were collected from a man between 65 and 85 years old with active or convalescent COVID-19.

This clone was seen only once. This chain's CDR3 is CASSPPQGGYGYTF. CDR3 DNA sequence: TGTGCCAGCAGTCCCCCCCAGGGTGGGTATGGCTACACCTTC. This chain uses TRBV28 with TRBJ1-2; D is perhaps TRBD1 (5 bases). The V end lost 5 bases, the J end lost 5 bases, and 15 bases lay between the germline ends. This CDR3 is built from 14 residues. CDR1 and CDR2 (germline): MDHEN, SYDVKM.

J is TRBJ2-1 and V is TRBV5-5; perhaps TRBD2 as D (6 bases). Germline values: CDR1 SGHKS, CDR2 YYEKEE (reference sequence). V lost 0 bases and J lost 7, with 20 bases in between. The CDR3 is 17 amino acids. CDR3 in DNA: TGTGCCAGCAGCTTGGAGGTTTTGGGGGGTCGCGTGAATGAGCAGTTCTTC. This codes for CASSLEVLGGRVNEQFF.

The J gene is TRBJ1-5, the V gene TRBV6-5; 9 nucleotides line up with TRBD1. After removal of 7 bases from V and 4 bases from J, the junction contained 5 bases not matched to a gene. The germline CDR1 and CDR2 sequences are MNHEY and SVGAGI. The length of the CDR3 is 14 residues. DNA for the CDR3: TGTGCCAGCAAGGGGACAGGGCTTAATCAGCCCCAGCATTTT. It translates to CASKGTGLNQPQHF.

Comments on this clone: Other DNA sequences within the sample encode an identical CDR3. The rearrangement links TRBV20-1 to TRBJ1-5, with a weak D call TRBD1 (6 bases). The germline V and J ends were trimmed by 3 bases and 4 bases, with 16 bases remaining between them. In germline, CDR1 is DFQATT, CDR2 SNEGSKA (reference sequence). This CDR3 comprises 15 residues. CDR3 in DNA: TGCAGTGCTAGTGAGACAGGACTTCGTAATCAGCCCCAGCATTTT. Protein sequence: CSASETGLRNQPQHF.

On this clone: One junction end does not reproduce the germline sequence, and a read error may be involved. This rearrangement joins TRBV7-7 to TRBJ2-7; 9 bases fit TRBD1. Per germline, CDR1 SSHAT and CDR2 FNYEAQ (reference sequence). CDR3 length: 15 residues. DNA of the CDR3: TGTGCTAGCAGCTTGAGACAGGGGGGTCCCTACGAGCAGTACTTC. Translated, it gives CASSLRQGGPYEQYF.

The J gene is TRBJ1-1, the V gene TRBV2; 7 positions agree with TRBD1. The ends lost 6 bases at V and 0 bases at J; junction bases unmatched: 4. Per the germline V gene, CDR1 is SNHLY and CDR2 is FYNNEI. The CDR3 contains 14 residues. The CDR3 nucleotides are TGTGCCAGCAGAGAGGGACAGATGAACACTGAAGCTTTCTTT. This encodes CASREGQMNTEAFF.

The rearrangement joins TRBV7-3 to TRBJ2-1, with D possibly being TRBD1 (5 bases). Germline CDR1 SGHTA, CDR2 FQGTGA. The CDR3 spans 13 residues. Trimming pared 2 bases from V and 3 bases from J, leaving 5 bases between. CDR3 sequence reads: CASSLDSYNEQFF. CDR3 in DNA: TGTGCCAGCAGCTTAGACAGCTACAATGAGCAGTTCTTC.

V usage is TRBV5-1 and J usage is TRBJ2-5; a possible D gene is TRBD1 (6 bases). Trimming shortened V by 1 base and J by 4 bases, and 11 bases separated the two germline ends. Looked up from germline, CDR1 is SGHRS and CDR2 is YFSETQ. CDR3 size: 14 residues. In DNA form, the CDR3 reads TGCGCCAGCAGCTTGACAGGGTCGGTAGAGACCCAGTACTTC. Translated, it gives CASSLTGSVETQYF. The whole variable domain, filled in from reference TRBV5-1 and TRBJ2-5, reads KAGVTQTPRYLIKTRGQQVTLSCSPISGHRSVSWYQQTPGQGLQFLFEYFSETQRNKGNFPGRFSGRQFSNSRSEMNVSTLELGDSALYLCASSLTGSVETQYFGPGTRLLVL.

CDR3 DNA sequence: TGTGCCACAGACACCACAGACCCAACAGATACGCAGTATTTT. Protein: CATDTTDPTDTQYF. V usage is TRBV28 and J usage is TRBJ2-3, with unresolved D. The CDR3 is 14 amino acids. V lost 10 bases and J 3 bases, leaving 17 bases between the germline ends. Germline V CDR1 and CDR2: MDHEN, SYDVKM. Drawing the rest from reference TRBV28 and TRBJ2-3, the complete variable domain is DVKVTQSSRYLVKRTGEKVFLECVQDMDHENMFWYRQDPGLGLRLIYFSYDVKMKEKGDIPEGYSVSREKKERFSLILESASTNQTSMYLCATDTTDPTDTQYFGPGTRLTVL.

The genes are TRBV5-5 and TRBJ2-4, with TRBD1 as a possible D gene (6 bases). This CDR3 has 16 amino acids. Germline values: CDR1 SGHKS, CDR2 YYEKEE (reference sequence). V was pared by 4 bases and J by 3 bases, with 17 bases between. CDR3 in amino acids: CASSERSGVVKNIQYF. As DNA, the CDR3 is TGTGCCAGCAGCGAGAGGTCAGGGGTCGTCAAAAACATTCAGTACTTC.

This clone was picked up one time. In DNA, the CDR3 is TGTGCCAGCAGTTTTCGACAGGGTGGGGAGCAGTTCTTC. This encodes CASSFRQGGEQFF. The chain combines TRBV27 with TRBJ2-1, with 7 bases identical to TRBD1. There are 13 residues in the CDR3. V lost 3 bases to trimming and J lost 10 bases; unmatched junction nucleotides: 6. Germline lookup yields CDR1 MNHEY and CDR2 SMNVEV (reference sequence).

The chain carries TRBV6-2 or TRBV6-3 and TRBJ1-3; D gene ambiguous. V gave up 6 bases and J gave up 0 bases, with 6 bases separating them. The CDR3 runs 13 residues. The germline V gene has CDR1 MNHEY and CDR2 SVGEGT. The CDR3 DNA reads TGTGCCAGCAGCTCAGGCTCTGGAAACACCATATATTTT. It codes for CASSSGSGNTIYF.

This chain joins TRBV6-6 and TRBJ1-4, with TRBD1 matching 9 bases. The V segment lost 2 bases and the J segment 8 bases; nucleotides outside the gene matches: 9. The CDR3 consists of 16 residues. Per germline, CDR1 MNHNY and CDR2 SVGAGI (reference sequence). This CDR3 reads CASSYIHRGRGEKLFF. The CDR3 DNA reads as TGTGCCAGCAGTTACATCCACAGGGGGCGCGGCGAAAAACTGTTTTTT.

This clone was observed once. The junction does not match germline at one end; this may be a read error. This sequence joins TRBV9 and TRBJ2-2, with D possibly matching TRBD2 (5 bases). This CDR3 has 14 amino acids. In germline, CDR1 is SGDLS, CDR2 YYNGEE. CDR3 in amino acids: CASSEWGATGELFF. The CDR3 region has the DNA TGTGCCAGTAGCGAATGGGGAGCGACCGGGGAGCTGTTTTTT.

This chain joins TRBV2 and TRBJ1-6, with 7 positions matching TRBD1. The CDR3 has 13 amino acids. Trimming at V came to 10 bases and at J to 9 bases, leaving 9 bases not matched to a gene. Germline V CDR1 and CDR2: SNHLY, FYNNEI. The CDR3 bases are TGTGCCATCCGCCAACAGGGGACTTCACCCCTCCACTTT. Its protein product is CAIRQQGTSPLHF.

This clone is medium-sized within its sample. This chain joins TRBV12-5 and TRBJ2-1; TRBD1 matches 10 bases. With 5 bases clipped from V and 3 bases from J, the junction kept 7 bases outside the gene matches. CDR3 length: 16 residues. CDR1 is LGHNT, CDR2 FRNRAP, per germline. CDR3 loop: CASGLFRDRGYNEQFF. CDR3 nucleotide sequence: TGTGCTAGTGGTCTCTTCCGGGACAGGGGCTACAATGAGCAGTTCTTC. The full variable domain, its missing parts supplied by reference TRBV12-5 and TRBJ2-1, is DARVTQTPRHKVTEMGQEVTMRCQPILGHNTVFWYRQTMMQGLELLAYFRNRAPLDDSGMPKDRFSAEMPDATLATLKIQPSEPRDSAVYFCASGLFRDRGYNEQFFGPGTRLTVL.

The V and J genes are TRBV7-9 and TRBJ1-3, with D unresolved. The CDR3 is 15 amino acids. Germline V gene lookup returns CDR1 SEHNR and CDR2 FQNEAQ (reference sequence). With 5 bases removed from V and 0 bases from J, the gap between germline ends came to 11 bases. CDR3 sequence (DNA): TGTGCCAGCAGCCCACCGGGAAACTCTGGAAACACCATATATTTT. The encoded protein is CASSPPGNSGNTIYF.

The rearrangement uses TRBV13 and TRBJ2-1; 11 bases match TRBD1. J lost 6 bases, V lost 7 bases, and 8 bases had no gene match. Germline values: CDR1 PRHDT, CDR2 FYEKMQ (reference sequence). There are 15 residues in the CDR3. The CDR3 region is CASMDRGRLSNEQFF. As DNA, the CDR3 is TGTGCCAGCATGGACAGGGGGCGGTTATCCAATGAGCAGTTCTTC. Full variable domain (missing parts from reference TRBV13 and TRBJ2-1): AAGVIQSPRHLIKEKRETATLKCYPIPRHDTVYWYQQGPGQDPQFLISFYEKMQSDKGSIPDRFSAQQFSDYHSELNMSSLELGDSALYFCASMDRGRLSNEQFFGPGTRLTVL.

The rearrangement joins TRBV11-2 to TRBJ1-2; 10 positions agree with TRBD1. Losses at the gene ends were 4 bases for V and 3 bases for J; bases not matched to a gene: 14. Germline CDR1 is SGHAT and CDR2 is FQNNGV. The CDR3 runs 18 residues. The DNA of the CDR3 is TGTGCCAGCAGCTCAACTGACAGGGGGCGTAGGGGGTACTATGGCTACACCTTC. Amino acids: CASSSTDRGRRGYYGYTF.

This chain uses TRBV7-2 with TRBJ2-5; 8 nucleotides match TRBD2. The CDR3 runs 15 residues. Germline CDR1 SGHTA, CDR2 FQGNSA. With V trimmed by 6 bases and J by 5 bases, 11 bases remained unmatched. CDR3 nucleotide sequence: TGTGCCAGCAGAGGGGGACTAGGACTTTGGGAGACCCAGTACTTC. As protein: CASRGGLGLWETQYF. Using reference TRBV7-2 and TRBJ2-5 for the parts outside the CDR3, the full variable domain is GAGVSQSPSNKVTEKGKDVELRCDPISGHTALYWYRQSLGQGLEFLIYFQGNSAPDKSGLPSDRFSAERTGGSVSTLTIQRTQQEDSAVYLCASRGGLGLWETQYFGPGTRLLVL.

This chain's CDR3 is CASSMRQGRSNQPQHF. The CDR3 DNA sequence: TGTGCCAGTAGTATGCGACAGGGGCGTAGCAATCAGCCCCAGCATTTT. This chain connects TRBV19 to TRBJ1-5; 8 bases match TRBD1. The CDR3 runs to 16 residues. From germline, CDR1 is LNHDA and CDR2 SQIVND (reference sequence). Trimming took 3 bases from V and 0 from J; bases not matched to a gene: 4.

The chain joins TRBV5-1 to TRBJ2-7, with 9 bases that match TRBD1. The CDR3 contains 13 residues. Germline lookup yields CDR1 SGHRS and CDR2 YFSETQ. V shed 4 bases, J shed 5 bases, and the junction held 4 bases outside the gene matches. The CDR3, as DNA: TGCGCCAGCAGCCGGACAGGGGACCACGAGCAGTACTTC. It codes for CASSRTGDHEQYF.

This chain connects TRBV6-5 to TRBJ1-1; unclear D gene. The germline V and J ends were trimmed by 7 bases and 0 bases, with 3 bases remaining between them. Looked up from germline, CDR1 is MNHEY and CDR2 is SVGAGI. CDR3 length equals 11 residues. DNA of the CDR3: TGTGCCAGCACGTTGAACACTGAAGCTTTCTTT. Its protein is CASTLNTEAFF.

The rearrangement joins TRBV2 to TRBJ1-5, with D unclear. V dropped 7 bases and J dropped 5 bases, with 15 bases sitting between them. Germline V gene lookup returns CDR1 SNHLY and CDR2 FYNNEI. This CDR3 region has 14 residues. DNA of the CDR3: TGTGCCAGCACCTACCAGGCGAGGGATCAGCCCCAGCATTTT. Its translation is CASTYQARDQPQHF.

The chain recombines TRBV7-2 with TRBJ2-5; possible D gene TRBD1, 5 bases. V lost 5 bases and J 0 bases, leaving 13 bases between the germline ends. Germline V lookup: CDR1 SGHTA, CDR2 FQGNSA. CDR3 length: 15 residues. This chain's CDR3 is CASSLDSANQETQYF. CDR3 nucleotides: TGTGCCAGCAGCCTCGACAGCGCTAACCAAGAGACCCAGTACTTC.